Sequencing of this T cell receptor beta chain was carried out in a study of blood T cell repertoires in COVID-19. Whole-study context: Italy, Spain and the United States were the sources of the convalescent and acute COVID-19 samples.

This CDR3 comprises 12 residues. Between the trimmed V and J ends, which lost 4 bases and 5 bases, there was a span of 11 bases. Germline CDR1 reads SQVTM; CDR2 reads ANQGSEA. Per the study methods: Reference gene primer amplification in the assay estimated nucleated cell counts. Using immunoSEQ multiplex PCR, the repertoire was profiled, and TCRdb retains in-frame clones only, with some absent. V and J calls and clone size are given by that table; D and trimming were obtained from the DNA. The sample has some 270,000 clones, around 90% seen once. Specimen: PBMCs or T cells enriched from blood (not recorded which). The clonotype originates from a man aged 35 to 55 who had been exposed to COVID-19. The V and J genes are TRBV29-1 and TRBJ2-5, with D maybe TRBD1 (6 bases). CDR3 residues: CSVGGQNETQYF. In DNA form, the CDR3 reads TGCAGCGTTGGGGGGCAAAACGAGACCCAGTACTTC.